This T cell receptor beta chain was obtained from a study of T-cell memory formation after mild COVID-19. Looking at the study overall: In these data, TCR clusters were largely donor specific.

A single record per CDR3 protein comes from TCRdb applying MiXCR to the 5' RACE reads. The sample includes fewer than 95,000 distinct CDR3 sequences, about 15% of them seen just once. Study-level results: Clones that contracted clustered mainly in CM and EM if CD4+ and in EMRA if CD8+.

Notes on this clonotype: Antigen: not known.

The sequence was obtained from a man aged 18 to 29 who had mild COVID-19 (a few samples of this study predate the infection). Cell type and time point are not known. The source material was PBMCs or a T cell subset sorted from them (not recorded which).

The CDR3 DNA is TGTGCCAGCAAATCCCGGGACAGGGGTCGGAATGAGCAGTTCTTC. Translated, it gives CASKSRDRGRNEQFF. The J gene is TRBJ2-1, the V gene TRBV5-6, with 10 bases aligning to TRBD1. The CDR3 is 15 amino acids. With 6 bases clipped from V and 7 bases from J, the junction kept 10 bases outside the gene matches. Germline loops: CDR1 SGHDT, CDR2 YYEEEE.